The 5 T cell receptor beta chains below all came from one sample that was sequenced in a study of T cell responses to AZD1222 COVID-19 vaccine. This table comes from immunoSEQ multiplex PCR, and its TCRdb copy is limited to in-frame clones, with some not included. The profile shows 100,000 or so clones, approximately 90% of them singletons. The specimen was peripheral blood, collected on day 0 of AZD1222 vaccination. These receptors were obtained from an adult in good health.

This chain links TRBV7-3 with TRBJ2-1, with unresolved D. The V gene's germline CDR1 is SGHTA and CDR2 FQGTGA. Trimming took off 1 base at V and 8 bases at J, with 9 bases between the two ends. The CDR3 runs to 13 residues. The CDR3 is CASSLIPQYEQFF. CDR3 DNA sequence: TGTGCCAGCAGCTTAATACCCCAATATGAGCAGTTCTTC.

The rearrangement links TRBV5-6 to TRBJ2-2; perhaps TRBD2 as D (5 bases). In germline, CDR1 is SGHDT, CDR2 YYEEEE. The CDR3 consists of 13 residues. V lost 3 bases, J lost 6 bases, and 9 bases lay in between. The CDR3 DNA reads TGTGCCAGCAGCTCCTGGGGAGCCGGGGAGCTGTTTTTT. Encoded protein: CASSSWGAGELFF.

The chain has TRBV6-4 and TRBJ1-1; D not certain. The CDR3 spans 13 residues. Germline V lookup: CDR1 MRHNA, CDR2 SNTAGT. Trimming took off 2 bases at V and 10 bases at J, with 14 bases between the two ends. CDR3 coding DNA: TGTGCCAGCAGTGACGGAAGCCCACCGACAGCTTTCTTT. Translating it yields CASSDGSPPTAFF.

The chain employs TRBV11-1 and TRBJ1-1; D gene unclear. The CDR3 contains 16 residues. Trimming removed 0 bases at V and 6 bases at J, with 17 bases between. Germline CDR1 and CDR2: SGHAT and FQDESV (reference sequence). CDR3 in amino acids: CASSLAPHSMTAEAFF. CDR3 sequence (DNA): TGTGCCAGCAGCTTAGCCCCTCACAGTATGACGGCTGAAGCTTTCTTT.

This clone has a single count. The gene calls are TRBV12-3 or TRBV12-4 and TRBJ2-1, with a possible D match to TRBD2 (6 bases). The length of the CDR3 is 12 residues. V was trimmed by 4 bases and J by 10 bases, leaving 11 bases between them. The CDR3 nucleotides read TGTGCCAGCAGTTATGGTCGGGGGGAGCAGTTCTTC. Translation gives CASSYGRGEQFF.